The rows below give T cell receptor beta chains drawn from one sample of a study of Graves' ophthalmopathy and Graves' hyperthyroidism. TCRdb reprocessed the multiplex PCR reads with MiXCR, giving one entry per CDR3 protein. This repertoire shows 600,000 to 950,000 distinct CDR3 sequences, about 44% found once; its top ten account for 35% to 55%. Input material: peripheral blood. Receptors were obtained from an adult man with Graves' ophthalmopathy. Both conserved end residues are part of each CDR3. A D gene is named only where the DNA matches it firmly. Clone size, where shown, is once, few, many, or a class for clones that have expanded.

abundance,d_gene,v_gene,len,j_gene,CDR3aa,CDR3nt
once,NA,TRBV15,13,TRBJ2-7,CATSRDSSYEQHF,TGTGCCACCAGCAGAGATTCTAGCTACGAGCAGCACTTC
few,NA,TRBV20-1,11,TRBJ1-1,CSARDRLWAFF,TGCAGTGCTAGAGATCGGTTGTGGGCTTTCTTT
NA,TRBD1,TRBV20-1,14,TRBJ1-6,CSAQPGTANSPLHF,TGCAGTGCCCAGCCCGGGACAGCTAATTCACCCCTCCACTTT
few,NA,TRBV7-9,17,TRBJ2-2,CASSLPPAGTNTGELFF,TGTGCCAGCAGCCTACCCCCGGCGGGAACTAACACCGGGGAGCTGTTTTTT
NA,TRBD1,TRBV25-1,14,TRBJ1-1,CASVEGQMNTEAFF,TGTGCCAGCGTTGAGGGACAGATGAACACTGAAGCTTTCTTT
many,TRBD1,TRBV9,13,TRBJ1-2,CASSDTGDYGYTF,TGTGCCAGCAGCGACACAGGGGACTATGGCTACACCTTC
NA,TRBD1,TRBV10-3,16,TRBJ2-7,CASSYLRTGTVYEQYF,TGTGCCAGCAGTTACCTGAGGACGGGGACAGTATACGAGCAGTACTTC
many,NA,TRBV4-2,14,TRBJ1-2,CASSQGEREYGYTF,TGTGCCAGCAGCCAAGGTGAAAGGGAGTATGGCTACACCTTC
many,TRBD1,TRBV7-2,15,TRBJ2-5,CASSLLGQGPETQYF,TGTGCCAGCAGCTTATTGGGACAGGGGCCTGAGACCCAGTACTTC
few,TRBD1,TRBV7-3,16,TRBJ1-2,CASSLEGTGGARGYTF,TGTGCCAGCAGCTTGGAGGGTACAGGGGGCGCGCGGGGCTACACCTTC
NA,NA,TRBV24-1,15,TRBJ1-5,CASSELGQAGQPQHF,TGTGCCAGCAGTGAACTAGGGCAGGCCGGCCAGCCCCAGCATTTT
NA,NA,TRBV7-9,12,TRBJ1-5,CASSQERGPQHF,TGTGCCAGCAGCCAAGAAAGAGGGCCCCAGCATTTT
NA,TRBD1,TRBV11-2,14,TRBJ2-5,CASSLARTGVTQYF,TGTGCCAGCAGCTTAGCCCGGACAGGGGTAACCCAGTACTTC
many,NA,TRBV10-3,12,TRBJ1-4,CAISEPGEKLFF,TGTGCCATCAGTGAGCCCGGTGAAAAACTGTTTTTT
few,TRBD1,TRBV2,15,TRBJ2-2,CASTLQGASTGELFF,TGTGCCAGCACCTTACAGGGGGCGTCCACCGGGGAGCTGTTTTTT
many,TRBD1,TRBV12-3/TRBV12-4,14,TRBJ2-7,CASSSRQGRYEQYF,TGTGCCAGCAGTTCCCGACAGGGAAGATACGAGCAGTACTTC
many,TRBD2,TRBV2,12,TRBJ2-5,CARGTIQETQYF,TGTGCCAGGGGGACTATACAAGAGACCCAGTACTTC
NA,NA,TRBV24-1,15,TRBJ1-5,CASAPSSGTGQPQHF,TGTGCCAGCGCACCATCTTCGGGGACCGGTCAGCCCCAGCATTTT
few,TRBD1,TRBV2,16,TRBJ2-7,CASSYSGDRGSFVQYF,TGTGCCAGCAGTTACTCAGGGGACAGGGGAAGTTTCGTACAGTACTTC
NA,TRBD1,TRBV11-2,13,TRBJ1-2,CASRIQGAGGYTF,TGTGCCAGCAGGATACAGGGGGCTGGTGGCTACACCTTC
few,TRBD1,TRBV12-3/TRBV12-4,15,TRBJ2-2,CASSLNDRESGELFF,TGTGCCAGCAGTTTAAACGACAGGGAGTCCGGGGAGCTGTTTTTT
many,TRBD1,TRBV7-9,16,TRBJ1-4,CASSSEGGQLNEKLFF,TGTGCCAGCAGCTCCGAAGGGGGACAGTTAAATGAAAAACTGTTTTTT
NA,TRBD2,TRBV7-9,15,TRBJ2-2,CASSQEGRGGGELFF,TGCGCCAGCAGCCAAGAGGGGAGGGGAGGCGGGGAGCTGTTTTTT
few,NA,TRBV7-2,16,TRBJ2-7,CASSFSRSDRLSEQYF,TGTGCCAGCAGCTTCTCCCGATCGGACCGCCTTTCCGAGCAGTACTTC
many,NA,TRBV7-9,12,TRBJ1-6,CASSPPSSPLHF,TGTGCCAGCAGCCCTCCCAGCTCACCCCTCCACTTT
many,NA,TRBV12-3/TRBV12-4,11,TRBJ1-1,CASGRGTEAFF,TGTGCCAGCGGGCGAGGGACTGAAGCTTTCTTT
many,NA,TRBV19,13,TRBJ1-5,CASSGGPNQPQHF,TGTGCCAGTAGTGGTGGGCCCAATCAGCCCCAGCATTTT
NA,NA,TRBV6-6,14,TRBJ2-7,CASKAEGESYEQYF,TGTGCCAGCAAAGCGGAGGGTGAGTCCTACGAGCAGTACTTC
NA,TRBD1,TRBV29-1,12,TRBJ1-6,CSSRDRVSPLHF,TGCAGCAGCCGGGACAGGGTTTCACCCCTCCACTTT
NA,NA,TRBV11-2,14,TRBJ2-7,CASSIVHAEVGQYF,TGTGCCAGTAGTATAGTCCATGCGGAGGTGGGGCAGTACTTC
NA,NA,TRBV10-2,14,TRBJ1-3,CASSEAGRVGTIYF,TGTGCCAGCAGTGAAGCCGGACGCGTGGGCACCATATATTTT
NA,NA,TRBV15,14,TRBJ1-6,CATSSDTYNPPLHF,TGTGCCACCAGCAGTGACACCTATAATCCACCCCTCCACTTT
NA,NA,TRBV7-6,13,TRBJ2-7,CASSLQGDYEQYF,TGTGCCAGCAGCTTACAAGGGGATTACGAGCAGTACTTC
NA,TRBD1,TRBV2,14,TRBJ2-7,CAIRLWTGSYEQYF,TGTGCCATCAGGCTATGGACAGGCTCCTACGAGCAGTACTTC
many,NA,TRBV25-1,15,TRBJ2-7,CASSEMGRGGYEQYF,TGTGCCAGCAGTGAAATGGGCAGGGGAGGCTACGAGCAGTACTTC
many,NA,TRBV10-3,13,TRBJ1-4,CAIREDGNEKLFF,TGTGCCATCAGAGAGGACGGAAATGAAAAACTGTTTTTT
few,NA,TRBV11-3,17,TRBJ2-7,CASSPSGGGSDPYEQYF,TGCGCCAGCAGCCCCAGTGGGGGCGGGAGTGATCCCTACGAGCAGTACTTC
many,TRBD1,TRBV15,16,TRBJ1-5,CATSMPGTAYNQPQHF,TGTGCCACCAGCATGCCGGGGACAGCCTACAATCAGCCCCAGCATTTT
few,TRBD2,TRBV20-1,13,TRBJ2-7,CSALSGRAHEQYF,TGCAGTGCTTTGAGCGGGAGGGCCCACGAGCAGTACTTC
few,NA,TRBV2,14,TRBJ1-2,CASSYGQGGHGYTF,TGTGCCAGCAGTTACGGGCAGGGTGGGCATGGCTACACCTTC
few,TRBD2,TRBV7-9,16,TRBJ2-7,CASSQDGTSGRGEQYF,TGCGCCAGCAGCCAAGATGGGACTAGCGGGAGGGGCGAGCAGTACTTC
once,TRBD2,TRBV7-9,16,TRBJ2-7,CASSQPGLAGTYEQYF,TGTGCCAGCAGCCAGCCGGGACTAGCGGGGACCTACGAGCAGTACTTC
NA,TRBD1,TRBV11-1,15,TRBJ1-2,CASRTGGGRTYGYTF,TGTGCCAGCAGAACGGGAGGGGGCAGGACCTATGGCTACACCTTC
many,TRBD1,TRBV29-1,15,TRBJ1-6,CSVTGGGGNNSPLHF,TGCAGCGTTACAGGGGGCGGAGGCAATAATTCACCCCTCCACTTT